The 5 T cell receptor beta chains given below trace back to one sample, sequenced in a study of T cells in Graves' hyperthyroidism and ophthalmopathy. TCR beta CDR3 regions were amplified from RNA. Initially, a first-round RT-PCR of the TCR CDR3 employed the HTBI primer set. TCRdb redid the calling of the multiplex PCR reads with MiXCR, one entry per CDR3 protein. The repertoire holds roughly 600,000 distinct CDR3 sequences, with roughly 15% as singletons. The sequenced sample consisted of blood. Receptors originate from a woman between 45 and 60 years old with Graves' ophthalmopathy.

Turning to this clonotype: A much larger clone sits a single nucleotide away, making a read error possible. The rearrangement joins TRBV6-2 or TRBV6-3 to TRBJ2-3, with TRBD2 identical over 12 bases. This CDR3 spans 15 amino acids. The junction had 8 bases not matched to a gene; V was cut back by 10 bases and J by 3 bases. Germline CDR1 reads MNHEY; CDR2 reads SVGEGT. CDR3 bases: TGTGCCAACAAACCTAGCGGGAGGGAGACAGATACGCAGTATTTT. Its translation: CANKPSGRETDTQYF.

This clonotype has a handful of counts. The J gene is TRBJ2-3, the V gene TRBV25-1; 10 nucleotides agree with TRBD2. The CDR3 has 15 residues. The V gene's germline CDR1 is MGHDK and CDR2 SYGVNS. Losses at the gene ends were 5 bases for V and 8 bases for J; bases not matched to a gene: 10. The CDR3: CASSKLAGLSGTQYF. The DNA of the CDR3 is TGTGCCAGCAGTAAACTAGCGGGGCTCTCGGGTACGCAGTATTTT.

This chain uses TRBV19 with TRBJ2-3; 10 nucleotides align to TRBD2. Germline CDR1 reads LNHDA; CDR2 reads SQIVND (reference sequence). This CDR3 comprises 16 residues. V lost 5 bases to trimming and J lost 4 bases; unmatched junction nucleotides: 9. DNA of the CDR3: TGTGCCAGTAGTCGTACCATAGCGGGAGGACCAGATACGCAGTATTTT. Translation: CASSRTIAGGPDTQYF.

The chain links TRBV9 to TRBJ2-2, with no clear D. Trimming took off 0 bases at V and 0 bases at J, with 12 bases between the two ends. In germline, CDR1 is SGDLS, CDR2 YYNGEE. The CDR3 sequence is 17 residues long. This CDR3 reads CASSVAPIWPNTGELFF. Here the CDR3 DNA reads TGTGCCAGCAGCGTAGCCCCGATATGGCCGAACACCGGGGAGCTGTTTTTT.

This clonotype was observed a handful of times. This sequence joins TRBV5-8 and TRBJ2-2; the match to TRBD1 covers 7 bases. This CDR3 has 15 residues. J gave up 7 bases and V 2 bases, and 8 bases lay outside the gene matches. The germline V gene has CDR1 SGHTS and CDR2 YDEGEE. CDR3 in DNA: TGTGCCAGCAGCTTCACCGACAGGGCGGACGGGGAGCTGTTTTTT. As protein: CASSFTDRADGELFF.